Listed here are 10 T cell receptor beta chains from one sample, sequenced in a study of graft-versus-host responses after intestinal transplantation. The assay was immunoSEQ multiplex PCR, and TCRdb's table has in-frame clones only and misses some. Here the sample spans 17,000 or so clones, about two fifths being singletons. Co-plating was performed using roughly 200,000 CFSE-labeled responder cells and roughly 200,000 irradiated, violet-dye-labeled stimulator cells. Sequencing used alloreactive CD8+ T cells from a mixed lymphocyte reaction culture, obtained before intestinal transplant. Regarding subset: CFSE-low proliferating T cells sorted from approximately 6-day pre-transplant mixed lymphocyte reaction (GvH or HvG direction). Receptor source: a human patient who received an intestinal transplant.

The chain carries TRBV7-8 and TRBJ1-1; D is unresolved. Per germline, CDR1 SGHVS and CDR2 FQNEAQ. V lost 1 base and J lost 4, with 7 bases in between. CDR3 length: 13 amino acids. For the CDR3, the DNA is TGTGCCAGCAGCTTAGTATCAGGCACTGAAGCTTTCTTT. Amino acid sequence: CASSLVSGTEAFF.

This chain connects TRBV4-1 to TRBJ2-3; D is unclear. The germline V and J ends were trimmed by 2 bases and 2 bases, with 17 bases remaining between them. The CDR3 is 17 residues long. CDR1 and CDR2 (germline): MGHRA, YSYEKL. The CDR3 bases are TGCGCCAGCAGCCAACAGGAATGGCTAGGGTTCACAGATACGCAGTATTTT. This gives the protein CASSQQEWLGFTDTQYF.

This clone has only a few counts. V usage is TRBV5-1 and J usage is TRBJ2-2; the match to TRBD2 covers 16 bases. The CDR3 totals 22 residues. V gave up 1 base and J gave up 4 bases; unmatched junction bases: 16. CDR1 is SGHRS and CDR2 is YFSETQ in the germline V gene. CDR3 amino acids: CASSLTGYPGLAGGALTGELFF. The CDR3 bases are TGCGCCAGCAGCTTGACGGGGTACCCGGGACTAGCGGGAGGGGCGCTCACCGGGGAGCTGTTTTTT.

The chain has TRBV5-1 and TRBJ2-7, with a weak D call TRBD1 (6 bases). V lost 1 base and J 5 bases, leaving 16 bases between the germline ends. CDR1 is SGHRS and CDR2 is YFSETQ in the germline V gene. This CDR3 is built from 15 residues. CDR3 residues: CASSLLPPPGDEQYF. The CDR3 nucleotides are TGCGCCAGCAGCTTGTTACCCCCTCCAGGGGACGAGCAGTACTTC. The complete variable domain, with remaining parts taken from reference TRBV5-1 and TRBJ2-7, reads KAGVTQTPRYLIKTRGQQVTLSCSPISGHRSVSWYQQTPGQGLQFLFEYFSETQRNKGNFPGRFSGRQFSNSRSEMNVSTLELGDSALYLCASSLLPPPGDEQYFGPGTRLTVT.

V and J are TRBV9 and TRBJ1-2, with a weak D call TRBD1 (5 bases). The CDR3 loop spans 14 amino acids. Germline V gives CDR1 SGDLS, CDR2 YYNGEE. Trimming cost V 3 bases and J 8 bases, with 17 bases left between them. Here the CDR3 DNA reads TGTGCCAGCAGCGCGTCCCGGGACGTTGGCGGCTACACCTTC. Translating gives CASSASRDVGGYTF.

This chain uses TRBV10-3 with TRBJ1-2, with D hard to call. In germline, CDR1 is ENHRY, CDR2 SYGVKD. The CDR3 length is 14 residues. The V end lost 7 bases, the J end lost 7 bases, and 19 bases lay between the germline ends. Written as DNA, the CDR3 is TGTGCCATCACGCGACGGACGACTTTCGCTGGCTACACCTTC. Encoded protein: CAITRRTTFAGYTF.

The chain has TRBV4-2 and TRBJ1-2, with no clear D. V gave up 2 bases and J gave up 2 bases, with 18 bases separating them. Germline CDR1 reads LGHNA; CDR2 reads YNFKEQ. The CDR3 runs to 17 residues. Written as DNA, the CDR3 is TGTGCCAGCAGCCAACTTCTACAGTGGAGAACGAACTATGGCTACACCTTC. It encodes CASSQLLQWRTNYGYTF.

The genes are TRBV10-1 and TRBJ1-5, with D possibly matching TRBD1 (5 bases). The CDR3 contains 13 residues. Germline CDR1 is WNHNN and CDR2 is SYGVQD (reference sequence). V lost 6 bases, J lost 6 bases, and 12 bases lay in between. CDR3 sequence (DNA): TGCGCCAGCAGACCTGAGGGGATTCAGCCCCAGCATTTT. Its protein is CASRPEGIQPQHF.

The table lists this clone with a few counts. The chain links TRBV7-8 to TRBJ1-5; 7 nucleotides align to TRBD1. The CDR3 contains 15 residues. Trimming removed 5 bases from V and 8 bases from J; junction bases left unmatched: 12. Germline CDR1 is SGHVS and CDR2 is FQNEAQ. The CDR3 here is CASSPGGGLAEPQHF. In DNA form, the CDR3 reads TGTGCCAGCAGCCCAGGGGGGGGGCTGGCGGAGCCCCAGCATTTT.

Only a few counts were recorded for this clone. The chain is built from TRBV7-8 and TRBJ1-2, with D unresolved. V shed 5 bases and J shed 3 bases, with 7 bases lying between them. This CDR3 has 12 residues. From germline, CDR1 is SGHVS and CDR2 FQNEAQ. CDR3 nucleotide sequence: TGTGCCAGCAGCCCCGGGGACTATGGCTACACCTTC. Its protein product is CASSPGDYGYTF.